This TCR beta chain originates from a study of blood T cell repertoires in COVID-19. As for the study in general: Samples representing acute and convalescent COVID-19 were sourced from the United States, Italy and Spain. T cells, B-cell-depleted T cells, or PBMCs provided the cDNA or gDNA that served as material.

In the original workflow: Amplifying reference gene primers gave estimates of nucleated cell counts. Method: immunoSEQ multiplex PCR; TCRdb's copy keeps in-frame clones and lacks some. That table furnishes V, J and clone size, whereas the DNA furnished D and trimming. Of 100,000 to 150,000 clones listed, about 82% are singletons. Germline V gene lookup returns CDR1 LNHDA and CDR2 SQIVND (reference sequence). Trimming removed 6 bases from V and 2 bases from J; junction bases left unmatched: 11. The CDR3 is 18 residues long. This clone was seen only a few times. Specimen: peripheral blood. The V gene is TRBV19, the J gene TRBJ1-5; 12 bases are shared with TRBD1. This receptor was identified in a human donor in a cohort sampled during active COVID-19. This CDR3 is CASRTGQGALRGNQPQHF. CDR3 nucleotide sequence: TGTGCCAGTAGGACGGGACAGGGGGCATTAAGAGGCAATCAGCCCCAGCATTTT.